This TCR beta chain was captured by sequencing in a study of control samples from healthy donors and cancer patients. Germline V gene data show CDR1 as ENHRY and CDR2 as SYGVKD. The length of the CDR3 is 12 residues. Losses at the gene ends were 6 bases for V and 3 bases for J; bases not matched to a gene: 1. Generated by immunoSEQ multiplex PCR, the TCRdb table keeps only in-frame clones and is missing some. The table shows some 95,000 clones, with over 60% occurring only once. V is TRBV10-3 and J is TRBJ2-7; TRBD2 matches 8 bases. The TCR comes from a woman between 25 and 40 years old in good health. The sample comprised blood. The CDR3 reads CAISGGVYEQYF. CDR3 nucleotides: TGTGCCATCAGCGGGGGGGTCTACGAGCAGTACTTC.